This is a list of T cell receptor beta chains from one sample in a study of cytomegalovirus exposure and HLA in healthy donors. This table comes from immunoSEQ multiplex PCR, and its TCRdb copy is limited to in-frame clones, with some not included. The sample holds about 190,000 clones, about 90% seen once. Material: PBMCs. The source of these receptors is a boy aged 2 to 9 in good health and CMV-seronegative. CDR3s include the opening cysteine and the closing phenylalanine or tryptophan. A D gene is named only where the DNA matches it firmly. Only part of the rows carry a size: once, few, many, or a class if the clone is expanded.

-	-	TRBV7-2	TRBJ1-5	TGTGCCAGCAGCTTACTCCCAACCCTACCGCAGCCCCAGCATTTT	CASSLLPTLPQPQHF
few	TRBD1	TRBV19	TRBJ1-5	TGTGCCAGTAGTACGGACAGGGATAGTCAGCCCCAGCATTTT	CASSTDRDSQPQHF
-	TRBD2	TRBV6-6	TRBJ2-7	TGTGCCTCCGGGGAGGGCATATACGAGCAGTACTTC	CASGEGIYEQYF
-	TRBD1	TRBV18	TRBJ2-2	TGTGCCAGCCCGGACAGGGGAGGCACCGGGGAGCTGTTTTTT	CASPDRGGTGELFF
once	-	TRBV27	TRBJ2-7	TGTGCCAGCAGTCCAACCGGACTGATTCCCTACGAGCAGTACTTC	CASSPTGLIPYEQYF
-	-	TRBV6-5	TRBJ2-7	TGTGCCAGCAGTGCCGACAGGTTCTCCTACGAGCAGTACTTC	CASSADRFSYEQYF
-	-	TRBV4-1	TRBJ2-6	TGCGCCAGCAGCCAAGATCGGCAGGGTGCCCCTGGGGCCAACGTCCTGACTTTC	CASSQDRQGAPGANVLTF
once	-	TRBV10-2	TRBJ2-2	TGCGCCAGCAGAGGGGCATGGGCCGGGGAGCTGTTTTTT	CASRGAWAGELFF
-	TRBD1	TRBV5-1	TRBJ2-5	TGCGCCAGCAGCTTGTGGACAGGGAAAGAGACCCAGTACTTC	CASSLWTGKETQYF
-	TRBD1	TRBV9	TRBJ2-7	TGTGCCAGCAGCGTCCGGGACAGGGGGTTTAGGGACGAGCAGTACTTC	CASSVRDRGFRDEQYF